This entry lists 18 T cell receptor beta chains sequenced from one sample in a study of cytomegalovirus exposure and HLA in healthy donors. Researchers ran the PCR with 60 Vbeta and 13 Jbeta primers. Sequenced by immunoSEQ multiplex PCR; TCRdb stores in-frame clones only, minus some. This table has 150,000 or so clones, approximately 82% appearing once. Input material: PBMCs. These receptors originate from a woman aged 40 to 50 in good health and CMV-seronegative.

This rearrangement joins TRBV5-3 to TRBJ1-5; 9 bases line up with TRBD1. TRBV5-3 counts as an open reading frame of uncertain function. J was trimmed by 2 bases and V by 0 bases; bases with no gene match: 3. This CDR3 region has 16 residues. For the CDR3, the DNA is TGTGCCAGAAGCTTGGATCGGACAGGGGGCAATCAGCCCCAGCATTTT. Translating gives CARSLDRTGGNQPQHF.

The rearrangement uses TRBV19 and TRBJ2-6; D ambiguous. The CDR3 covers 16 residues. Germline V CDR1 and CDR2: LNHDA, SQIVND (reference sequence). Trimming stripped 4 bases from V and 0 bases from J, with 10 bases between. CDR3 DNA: TGTGCCAGTAGTACCCGACACATCTCTGGGGCCAACGTCCTGACTTTC. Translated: CASSTRHISGANVLTF.

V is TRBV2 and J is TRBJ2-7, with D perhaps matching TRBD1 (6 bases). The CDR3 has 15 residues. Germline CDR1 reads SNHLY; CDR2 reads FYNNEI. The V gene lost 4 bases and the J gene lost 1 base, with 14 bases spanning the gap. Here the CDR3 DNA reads TGTGCCAGCAGTGGTTTTGACCAGGGGTCCTACGAGCAGTACTTC. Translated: CASSGFDQGSYEQYF.

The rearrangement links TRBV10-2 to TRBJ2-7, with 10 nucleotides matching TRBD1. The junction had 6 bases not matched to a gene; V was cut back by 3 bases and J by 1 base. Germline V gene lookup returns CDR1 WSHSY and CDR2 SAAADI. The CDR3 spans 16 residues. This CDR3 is CASSDGGTGASYEQYF. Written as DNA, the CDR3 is TGCGCCAGCAGTGATGGGGGGACAGGGGCGTCCTACGAGCAGTACTTC.

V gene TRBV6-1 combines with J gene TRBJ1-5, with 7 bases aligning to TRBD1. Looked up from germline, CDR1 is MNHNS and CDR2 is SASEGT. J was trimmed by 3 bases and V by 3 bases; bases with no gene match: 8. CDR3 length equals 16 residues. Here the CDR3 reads CASSDGDRTLNQPQHF. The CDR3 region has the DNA TGTGCCAGCAGTGATGGGGACAGAACCCTCAATCAGCCCCAGCATTTT.

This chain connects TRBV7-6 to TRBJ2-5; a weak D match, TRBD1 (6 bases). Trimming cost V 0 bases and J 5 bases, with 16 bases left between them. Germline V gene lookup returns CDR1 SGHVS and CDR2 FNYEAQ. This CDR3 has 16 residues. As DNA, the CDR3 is TGTGCCAGCAGCTTAGCGAGCAGGGGTAGTTGGGAGACCCAGTACTTC. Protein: CASSLASRGSWETQYF.

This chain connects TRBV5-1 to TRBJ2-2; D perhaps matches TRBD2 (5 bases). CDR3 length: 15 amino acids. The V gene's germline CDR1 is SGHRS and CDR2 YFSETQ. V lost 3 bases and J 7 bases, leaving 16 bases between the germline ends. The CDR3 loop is CASSSFSGTNGELFF. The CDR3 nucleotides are TGCGCCAGCAGCTCGTTCAGCGGAACAAACGGGGAGCTGTTTTTT.

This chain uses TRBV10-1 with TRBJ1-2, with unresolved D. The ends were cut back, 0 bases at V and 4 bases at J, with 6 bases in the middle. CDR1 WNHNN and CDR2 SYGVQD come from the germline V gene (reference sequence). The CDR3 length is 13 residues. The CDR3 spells CASSESPLYGYTF. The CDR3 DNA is TGCGCCAGCAGTGAGTCCCCCCTCTATGGCTACACCTTC.

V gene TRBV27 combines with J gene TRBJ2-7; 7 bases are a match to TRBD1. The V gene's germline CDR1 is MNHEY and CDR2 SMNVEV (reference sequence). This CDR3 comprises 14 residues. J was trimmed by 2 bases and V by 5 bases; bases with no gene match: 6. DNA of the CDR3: TGTGCCAGCAGTCCGACAGGGTTTGCCTACGAGCAGTACTTC. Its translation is CASSPTGFAYEQYF.

CDR3 amino acids: CASSTGTGGAINEQFF. The CDR3 region has the DNA TGTGCCAGCAGCACCGGGACAGGGGGCGCAATCAATGAGCAGTTCTTC. V gene TRBV5-4 combines with J gene TRBJ2-1, with 12 bases aligning to TRBD1. The junction had 8 bases not matched to a gene; V was cut back by 4 bases and J by 6 bases. The V gene's germline CDR1 is SGHNT and CDR2 YYREEE (reference sequence). This CDR3 spans 16 amino acids.

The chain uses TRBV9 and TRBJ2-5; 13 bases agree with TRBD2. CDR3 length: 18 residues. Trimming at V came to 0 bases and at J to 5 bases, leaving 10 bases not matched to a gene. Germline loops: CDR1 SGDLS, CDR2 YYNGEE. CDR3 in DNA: TGTGCCAGCAGCGTAGACACCGGACTAGCGGGAGTCGGGGAGACCCAGTACTTC. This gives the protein CASSVDTGLAGVGETQYF. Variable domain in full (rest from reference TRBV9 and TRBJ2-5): DSGVTQTPKHLITATGQRVTLRCSPRSGDLSVYWYQQSLDQGLQFLIQYYNGEERAKGNILERFSAQQFPDLHSELNLSSLELGDSALYFCASSVDTGLAGVGETQYFGPGTRLLVL.

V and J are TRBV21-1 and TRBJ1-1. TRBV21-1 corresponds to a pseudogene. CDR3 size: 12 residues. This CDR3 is CASSNSGSGAFF. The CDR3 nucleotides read TGTGCCAGCAGCAATAGTGGATCGGGAGCTTTCTTT.

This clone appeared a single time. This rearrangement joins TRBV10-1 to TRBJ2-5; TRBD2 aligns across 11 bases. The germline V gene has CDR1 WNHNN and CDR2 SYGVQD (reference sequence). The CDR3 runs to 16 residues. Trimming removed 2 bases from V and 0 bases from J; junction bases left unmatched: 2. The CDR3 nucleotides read TGCGCCAGCAGTGAGGCTAGCGGGAGGTACCAAGAGACCCAGTACTTC. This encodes CASSEASGRYQETQYF.

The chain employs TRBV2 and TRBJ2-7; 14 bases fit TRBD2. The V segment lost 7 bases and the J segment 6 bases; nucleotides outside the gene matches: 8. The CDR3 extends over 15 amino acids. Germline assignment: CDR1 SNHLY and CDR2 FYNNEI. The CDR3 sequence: CASNPGLAGVTEQYF. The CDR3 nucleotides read TGTGCCAGCAACCCGGGACTAGCGGGAGTAACCGAGCAGTACTTC.

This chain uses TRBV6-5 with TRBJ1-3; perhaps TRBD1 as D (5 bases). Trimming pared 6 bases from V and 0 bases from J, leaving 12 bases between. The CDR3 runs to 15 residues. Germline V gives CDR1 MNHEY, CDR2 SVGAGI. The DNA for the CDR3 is TGTGCCAGCAGAACCGGGGACTACTCTGGAAACACCATATATTTT. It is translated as CASRTGDYSGNTIYF.

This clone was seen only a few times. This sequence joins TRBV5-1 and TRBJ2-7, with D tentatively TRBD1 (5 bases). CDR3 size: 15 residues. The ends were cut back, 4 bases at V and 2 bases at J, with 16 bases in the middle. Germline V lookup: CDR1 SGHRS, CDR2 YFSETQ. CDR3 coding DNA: TGCGCCAGCAGCCCGCGTAAGGGGCAGACCTACGAGCAGTACTTC. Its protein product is CASSPRKGQTYEQYF.

CDR3 loop: CASSPNTGAYGYTF. CDR3 bases: TGTGCCAGCAGCCCGAATACAGGGGCCTATGGCTACACCTTC. The chain links TRBV16 to TRBJ1-2; 7 nucleotides agree with TRBD1. With 4 bases clipped from V and 4 bases from J, the junction kept 6 bases outside the gene matches. Germline V CDR1 and CDR2: KGHSY, FQNENV. This CDR3 comprises 14 residues.

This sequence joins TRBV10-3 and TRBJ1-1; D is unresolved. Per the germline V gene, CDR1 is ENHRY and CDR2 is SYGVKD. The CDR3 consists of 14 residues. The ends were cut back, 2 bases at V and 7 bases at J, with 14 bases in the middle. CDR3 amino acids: CAISESVDSNEAFF. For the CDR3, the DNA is TGTGCCATCAGTGAGAGTGTGGACTCGAATGAAGCTTTCTTT.